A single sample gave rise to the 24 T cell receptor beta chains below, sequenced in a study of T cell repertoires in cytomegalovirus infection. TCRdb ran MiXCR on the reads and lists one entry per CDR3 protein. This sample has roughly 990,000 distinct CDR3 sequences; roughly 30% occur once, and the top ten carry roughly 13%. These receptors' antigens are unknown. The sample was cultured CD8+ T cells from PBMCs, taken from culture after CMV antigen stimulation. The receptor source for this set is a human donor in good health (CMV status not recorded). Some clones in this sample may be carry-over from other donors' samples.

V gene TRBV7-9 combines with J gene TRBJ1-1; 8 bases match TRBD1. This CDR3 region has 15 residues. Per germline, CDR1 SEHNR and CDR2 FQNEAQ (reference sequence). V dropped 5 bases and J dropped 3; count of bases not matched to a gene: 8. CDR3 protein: CASSGHRGKDTEAFF. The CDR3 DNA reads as TGTGCCAGCAGCGGGCACAGGGGGAAGGACACTGAAGCTTTCTTT.

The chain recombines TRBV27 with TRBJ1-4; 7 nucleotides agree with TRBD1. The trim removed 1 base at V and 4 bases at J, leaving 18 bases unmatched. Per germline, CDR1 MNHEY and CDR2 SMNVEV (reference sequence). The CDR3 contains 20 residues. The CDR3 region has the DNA TGTGCCAGCAGTTTATATGGACAGGCCCACCCCCTGAGTCTTAATGAAAAACTGTTTTTT. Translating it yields CASSLYGQAHPLSLNEKLFF.

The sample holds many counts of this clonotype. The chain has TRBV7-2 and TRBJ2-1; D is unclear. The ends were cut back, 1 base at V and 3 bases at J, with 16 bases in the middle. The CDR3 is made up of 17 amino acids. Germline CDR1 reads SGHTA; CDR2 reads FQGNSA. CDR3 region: CASSLDGSKTYYNEQFF. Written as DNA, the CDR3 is TGTGCCAGCAGCTTAGACGGGTCAAAAACATACTACAATGAGCAGTTCTTC.

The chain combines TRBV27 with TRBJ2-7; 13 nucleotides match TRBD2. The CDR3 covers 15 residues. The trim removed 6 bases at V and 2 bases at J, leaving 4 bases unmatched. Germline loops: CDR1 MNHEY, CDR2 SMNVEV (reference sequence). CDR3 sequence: CASRPGTSGAYEQYF. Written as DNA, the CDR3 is TGTGCCAGCAGACCTGGGACTAGCGGGGCCTACGAGCAGTACTTC.

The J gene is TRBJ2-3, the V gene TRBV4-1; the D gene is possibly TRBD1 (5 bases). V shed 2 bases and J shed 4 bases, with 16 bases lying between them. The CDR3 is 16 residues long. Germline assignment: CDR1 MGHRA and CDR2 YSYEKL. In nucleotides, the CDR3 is TGCGCCAGCAGCCAATATCCCCCAGGGTCCGCAGATACGCAGTATTTT. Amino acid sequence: CASSQYPPGSADTQYF.

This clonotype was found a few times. CDR3 bases: TGCAGTGCTAGAGATCTGACAGCCAGTACAGATACGCAGTATTTT. Encoded protein: CSARDLTASTDTQYF. The V and J genes are TRBV20-1 and TRBJ2-3; maybe TRBD1 (5 bases). CDR3 length: 15 amino acids. In germline, CDR1 is DFQATT, CDR2 SNEGSKA (reference sequence). V was trimmed by 0 bases and J by 3 bases, leaving 13 bases between them.

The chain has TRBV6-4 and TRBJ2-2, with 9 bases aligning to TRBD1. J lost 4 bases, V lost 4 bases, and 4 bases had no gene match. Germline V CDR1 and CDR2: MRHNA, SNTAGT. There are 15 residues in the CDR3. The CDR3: CASSGTGGSTGELFF. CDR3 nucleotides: TGTGCCAGCAGTGGAACAGGGGGCAGCACCGGGGAGCTGTTTTTT.

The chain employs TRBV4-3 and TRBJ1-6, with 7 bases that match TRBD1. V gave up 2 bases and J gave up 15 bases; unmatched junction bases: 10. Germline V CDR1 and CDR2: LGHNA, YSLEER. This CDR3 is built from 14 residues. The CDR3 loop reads CASSQTGVAGILHF. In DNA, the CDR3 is TGCGCCAGCAGCCAAACAGGGGTGGCAGGGATCCTCCACTTT.

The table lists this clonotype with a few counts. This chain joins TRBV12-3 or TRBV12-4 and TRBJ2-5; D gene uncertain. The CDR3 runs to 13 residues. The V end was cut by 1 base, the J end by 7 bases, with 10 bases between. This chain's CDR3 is CASSLGDSGTQYF. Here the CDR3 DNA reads TGTGCCAGCAGTTTAGGGGATTCTGGGACCCAGTACTTC.

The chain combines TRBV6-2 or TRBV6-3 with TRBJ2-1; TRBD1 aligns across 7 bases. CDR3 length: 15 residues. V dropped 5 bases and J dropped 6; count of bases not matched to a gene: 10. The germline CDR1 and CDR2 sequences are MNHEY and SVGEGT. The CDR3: CASSGTGTALNEQFF. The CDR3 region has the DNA TGTGCCAGCAGTGGAACCGGGACAGCCCTCAATGAGCAGTTCTTC.

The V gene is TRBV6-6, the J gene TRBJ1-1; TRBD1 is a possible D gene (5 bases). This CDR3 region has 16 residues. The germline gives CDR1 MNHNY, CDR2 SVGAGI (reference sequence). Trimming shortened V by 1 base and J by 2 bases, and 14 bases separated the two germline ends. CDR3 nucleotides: TGTGCCAGCAGTTACTACGTGGGACCAGTTAACACTGAAGCTTTCTTT. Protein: CASSYYVGPVNTEAFF.

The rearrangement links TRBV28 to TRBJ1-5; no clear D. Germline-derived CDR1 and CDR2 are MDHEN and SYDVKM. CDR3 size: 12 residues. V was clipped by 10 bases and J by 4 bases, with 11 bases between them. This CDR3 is CANSLENQPQHF. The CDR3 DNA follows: TGTGCCAACAGCCTAGAGAATCAGCCCCAGCATTTT. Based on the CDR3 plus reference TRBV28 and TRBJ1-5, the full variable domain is DVKVTQSSRYLVKRTGEKVFLECVQDMDHENMFWYRQDPGLGLRLIYFSYDVKMKEKGDIPEGYSVSREKKERFSLILESASTNQTSMYLCANSLENQPQHFGDGTRLSIL.

The CDR3 region has the DNA TGCGCCAGCAGCCAAGATCCCGAGTTTTCACCCCTCCACTTT. It specifies CASSQDPEFSPLHF. The chain uses TRBV4-3 and TRBJ1-6, with D unresolved. With 0 bases removed from V and 9 bases from J, the gap between germline ends came to 9 bases. This CDR3 comprises 14 residues. Germline CDR1 and CDR2: LGHNA and YSLEER.

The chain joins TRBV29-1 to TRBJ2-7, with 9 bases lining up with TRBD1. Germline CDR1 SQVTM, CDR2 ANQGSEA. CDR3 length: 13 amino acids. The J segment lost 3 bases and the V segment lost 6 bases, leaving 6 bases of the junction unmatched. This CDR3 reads CSVPGTGNYEQYF. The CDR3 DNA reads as TGCAGCGTCCCAGGGACAGGGAACTACGAGCAGTACTTC.

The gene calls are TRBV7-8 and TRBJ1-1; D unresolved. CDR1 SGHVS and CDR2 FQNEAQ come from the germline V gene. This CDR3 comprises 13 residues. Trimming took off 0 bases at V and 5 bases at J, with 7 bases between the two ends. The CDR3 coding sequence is TGTGCCAGCAGCTTAGCCTTGAGAACTGAAGCTTTCTTT. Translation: CASSLALRTEAFF.

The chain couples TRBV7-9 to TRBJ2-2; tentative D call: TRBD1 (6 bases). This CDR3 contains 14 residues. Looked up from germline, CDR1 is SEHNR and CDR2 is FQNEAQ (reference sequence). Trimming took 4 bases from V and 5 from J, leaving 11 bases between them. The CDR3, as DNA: TGTGCCAGCAGCTCTGGGACATTTACCGGGGAGCTGTTTTTT. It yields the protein CASSSGTFTGELFF. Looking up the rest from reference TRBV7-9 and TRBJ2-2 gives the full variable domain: DTGVSQNPRHKITKRGQNVTFRCDPISEHNRLYWYRQTLGQGPEFLTYFQNEAQLEKSRLLSDRFSAERPKGSFSTLEIQRTEQGDSAMYLCASSSGTFTGELFFGEGSRLTVL.

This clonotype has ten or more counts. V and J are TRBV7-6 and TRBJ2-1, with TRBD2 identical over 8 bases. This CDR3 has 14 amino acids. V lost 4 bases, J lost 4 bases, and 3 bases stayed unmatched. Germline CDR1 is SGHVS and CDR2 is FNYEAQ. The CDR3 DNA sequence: TGTGCCAGCAGCTCCGGGACTAGGTACAATGAGCAGTTCTTC. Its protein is CASSSGTRYNEQFF.

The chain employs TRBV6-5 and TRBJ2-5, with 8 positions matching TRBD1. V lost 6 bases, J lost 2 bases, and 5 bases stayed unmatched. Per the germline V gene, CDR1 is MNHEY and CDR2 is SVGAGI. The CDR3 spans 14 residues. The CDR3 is CASRWTGSQETQYF. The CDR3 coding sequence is TGTGCCAGCAGATGGACAGGGAGTCAAGAGACCCAGTACTTC.

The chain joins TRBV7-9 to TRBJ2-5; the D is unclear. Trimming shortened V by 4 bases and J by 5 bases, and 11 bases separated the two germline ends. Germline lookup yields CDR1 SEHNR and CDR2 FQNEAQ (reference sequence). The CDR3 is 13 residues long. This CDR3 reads CASSSSPWETQYF. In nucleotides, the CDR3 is TGTGCCAGCAGCTCTTCACCCTGGGAGACCCAGTACTTC.

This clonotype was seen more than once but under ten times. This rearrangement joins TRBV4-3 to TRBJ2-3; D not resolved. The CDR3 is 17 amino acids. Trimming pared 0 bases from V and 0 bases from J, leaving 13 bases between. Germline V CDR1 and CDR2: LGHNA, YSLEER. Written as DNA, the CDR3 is TGCGCCAGCAGCCAAGATCCAGCTCCTACGAGCACAGATACGCAGTATTTT. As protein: CASSQDPAPTSTDTQYF.

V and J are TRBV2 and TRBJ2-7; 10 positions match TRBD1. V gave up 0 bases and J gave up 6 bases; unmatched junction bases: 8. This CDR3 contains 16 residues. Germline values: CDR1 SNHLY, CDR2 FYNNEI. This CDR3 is CASSEAGTGARVEQYF. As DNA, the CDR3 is TGTGCCAGCAGTGAAGCGGGGACAGGGGCGAGGGTCGAGCAGTACTTC.

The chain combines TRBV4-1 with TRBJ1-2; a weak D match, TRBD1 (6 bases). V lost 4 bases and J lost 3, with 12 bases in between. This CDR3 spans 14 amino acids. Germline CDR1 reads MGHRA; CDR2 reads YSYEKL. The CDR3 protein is CASSRHRDDYGYTF. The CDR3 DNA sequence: TGCGCCAGCAGCCGCCACAGGGACGACTATGGCTACACCTTC.

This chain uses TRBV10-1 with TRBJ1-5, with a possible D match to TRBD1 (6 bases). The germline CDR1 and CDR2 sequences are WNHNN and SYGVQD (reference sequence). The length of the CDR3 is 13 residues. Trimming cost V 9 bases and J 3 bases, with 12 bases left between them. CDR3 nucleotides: TGCGCCAGTTCGGACAGACCCAATCAGCCCCAGCATTTT. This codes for CASSDRPNQPQHF.

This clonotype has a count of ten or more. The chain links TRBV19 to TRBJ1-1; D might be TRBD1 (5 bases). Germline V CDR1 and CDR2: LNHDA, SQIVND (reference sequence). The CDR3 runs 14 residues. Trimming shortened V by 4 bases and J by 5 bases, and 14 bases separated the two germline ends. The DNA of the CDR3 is TGTGCCAGTAGTACAAACCCGACAGTTACTGAAGCTTTCTTT. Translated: CASSTNPTVTEAFF.